This T cell receptor (beta chain) appears in the sequencing data of a study of blood T cell repertoires in COVID-19. The wider study: The analysed material was cDNA or gDNA that came from T cells, B-cell-depleted T cells, or PBMCs.

Trimming took off 1 base at V and 7 bases at J, with 11 bases between the two ends. This CDR3 is 13 amino acids long. From germline, CDR1 is SGHTA and CDR2 FQGNSA. Using immunoSEQ multiplex PCR, the repertoire was profiled, and TCRdb retains in-frame clones only, with some absent. The sample has tens of thousands of clones, 85% seen once. The chain is built from TRBV7-2 and TRBJ2-7, with D possibly matching TRBD1 (6 bases). The TCR sequence derives from a man in his 70s with acute or convalescent COVID-19. The material sequenced was peripheral blood. The CDR3 DNA follows: TGTGCCAGCAGCTTAGGCCCTGACAGGGAGCAGTACTTC. Its protein is CASSLGPDREQYF.